This T cell receptor (beta chain) was recovered during a study of T cell responses to AZD1222 COVID-19 vaccine. Study summary: The analysis combined second doses at about 4 or about 12 weeks. Study results and limitations: Nearly half of unique spike-specific TCRs reportedly avoided B.1.351 and B.1.1.7 mutated regions.

V lost 1 base and J lost 1, with 11 bases in between. Germline loops: CDR1 SGHVS, CDR2 FQNEAQ. This CDR3 spans 15 amino acids. Measured with immunoSEQ multiplex PCR; TCRdb has only the in-frame clones, and not every one. The sample records over 90,000 clones, 80% to 90% being singletons. Concerning this clone itself: The antigen remains unidentified.

The specimen was peripheral blood, collected on day 0 of AZD1222 vaccination. This sequence was found in an adult in good health. V and J are TRBV7-8 and TRBJ2-7, with D possibly TRBD1 on 5 matching bases. The CDR3 DNA reads as TGTGCCAGCAGCTTAGTGCAGGGCTTGTCCTACGAGCAGTACTTC. Protein: CASSLVQGLSYEQYF.